These 19 T cell receptor beta chains came from one sample sequenced in a study of CD8 T cells in ankylosing spondylitis. MiXCR, run by TCRdb on the 5' RACE reads, gives a single entry per CDR3 protein. The table lists about 420,000 distinct CDR3 sequences, around 24% of them singletons. General observations from the study: Several highly homologous variants made up a TCR beta motif, and this motif appeared characteristic of ankylosing spondylitis blood.

Antigen specificity for these receptors is unknown. Sequencing was performed on blood, either unsorted or a sorted T cell fraction (not recorded which). The receptors derive from a male donor with ankylosing spondylitis.

The rearrangement joins TRBV11-2 to TRBJ2-7; possible D gene TRBD2, 5 bases. Trimming shortened V by 2 bases and J by 7 bases, and 18 bases separated the two germline ends. This CDR3 contains 15 residues. Germline V gene data show CDR1 as SGHAT and CDR2 as FQNNGV. CDR3 residues: CASSLSASPPKEQYF. The DNA for the CDR3 is TGTGCCAGCAGCTTATCGGCTAGCCCGCCGAAGGAGCAGTACTTC.

V usage is TRBV19 and J usage is TRBJ2-5, with 10 bases lining up with TRBD2. Germline V gene data show CDR1 as LNHDA and CDR2 as SQIVND (reference sequence). This CDR3 has 15 amino acids. The V gene end was trimmed by 3 bases and the J gene end by 5 bases; junction bases not matched to a gene: 6. The CDR3 reads CASSILAGDEETQYF. As DNA, the CDR3 is TGTGCCAGTAGTATTCTAGCGGGAGATGAGGAGACCCAGTACTTC.

This clonotype turned up a few times. V gene TRBV4-1 combines with J gene TRBJ2-3; D is uncertain. The CDR3 sequence is 15 residues long. CDR1 is MGHRA, CDR2 YSYEKL, per germline. V was shortened by 4 bases and J by 6 bases, with 17 bases between the two germline ends. CDR3 region: CASSPLGDLGDTQYF. The CDR3 region has the DNA TGCGCCAGCAGCCCGCTAGGAGACCTTGGGGATACGCAGTATTTT.

This clonotype has at least ten counts. The chain combines TRBV15 with TRBJ1-5, with D possibly being TRBD1 (6 bases). The germline CDR1 and CDR2 sequences are LNHNV and YYDKDF (reference sequence). The CDR3 contains 15 residues. V shed 3 bases and J shed 4 bases, with 13 bases lying between them. CDR3 loop: CATSRGWQGNQPQHF. The CDR3 coding sequence is TGTGCCACCAGCAGGGGTTGGCAGGGGAATCAGCCCCAGCATTTT.

Only a few counts were recorded for this clonotype. The chain combines TRBV6-2 or TRBV6-3 with TRBJ1-2; 8 bases map to TRBD1. J lost 3 bases, V lost 6 bases, and 9 bases had no gene match. The CDR3 covers 15 residues. The germline gives CDR1 MNHEY, CDR2 SVGEGT. CDR3 loop: CASRTGTGLDYGYTF. The CDR3 DNA follows: TGTGCCAGCAGAACCGGGACAGGCCTAGACTATGGCTACACCTTC.

The chain employs TRBV24-1 and TRBJ1-1; D perhaps matches TRBD1 (6 bases). Germline values: CDR1 KGHDR, CDR2 SFDVKD. The CDR3 runs to 15 residues. V was shortened by 3 bases and J by 4 bases, with 14 bases between the two germline ends. The DNA of the CDR3 is TGTGCCACCAGTGATCGGACAGCCGATTCCACTGAAGCTTTCTTT. This sequence encodes CATSDRTADSTEAFF.

This clonotype has just a few counts. This chain links TRBV29-1 with TRBJ2-7; tentatively, D is TRBD1 (6 bases). The V end lost 6 bases, the J end lost 1 base, and 19 bases lay between the germline ends. Germline CDR1 reads SQVTM; CDR2 reads ANQGSEA. CDR3 length: 15 amino acids. The CDR3 DNA reads TGCAGCGTCGTCTCCCCGACAGGCCCATCCTACGAGCAGTACTTC. Translated: CSVVSPTGPSYEQYF.

The chain links TRBV27 to TRBJ2-2; a weak D match, TRBD2 (6 bases). Germline CDR1 and CDR2: MNHEY and SMNVEV (reference sequence). The CDR3 contains 16 residues. The ends were cut back, 7 bases at V and 2 bases at J, with 17 bases in the middle. CDR3 DNA sequence: TGTGCCAGCACTCACCGCCGGGGGACTAACACCGGGGAGCTGTTTTTT. Its translation: CASTHRRGTNTGELFF.

This rearrangement joins TRBV20-1 to TRBJ2-5, with 11 bases aligning to TRBD2. V was pared by 1 base and J by 5 bases, with 9 bases of the junction left unmatched. The CDR3 is made up of 16 amino acids. CDR1 DFQATT and CDR2 SNEGSKA come from the germline V gene (reference sequence). CDR3 protein: CSARGPGLAARETQYF. The CDR3 bases are TGCAGTGCTAGAGGACCGGGACTAGCGGCCCGGGAGACCCAGTACTTC.

This clonotype was seen at least ten times. V and J are TRBV24-1 and TRBJ2-1, with no clear D. Germline lookup yields CDR1 KGHDR and CDR2 SFDVKD. This CDR3 spans 13 amino acids. With 4 bases removed from V and 15 bases from J, the gap between germline ends came to 18 bases. This CDR3 reads CATSDGPDSRPFF. The CDR3 nucleotides are TGTGCCACCAGTGACGGCCCGGATAGCAGGCCGTTCTTC.

There are a few counts of this clonotype. The chain has TRBV28 and TRBJ2-7; D is possibly TRBD1 or TRBD2 (5 bases each). V was clipped by 5 bases and J by 3 bases, with 14 bases between them. Germline V lookup: CDR1 MDHEN, CDR2 SYDVKM. The CDR3 is 14 residues long. The CDR3 DNA is TGTGCCAGCAGTCCTGGGGACGGAGTCTACGAGCAGTACTTC. It translates to CASSPGDGVYEQYF.

The chain carries TRBV11-2 and TRBJ2-7; TRBD1 aligns across 7 bases. Unmatched junction bases numbered 11, after V lost 7 bases and J lost 5 bases. Per germline, CDR1 SGHAT and CDR2 FQNNGV. The CDR3 covers 14 residues. Here the CDR3 reads CASTNQQGTHEQYF. CDR3 nucleotides: TGTGCCAGCACCAATCAACAGGGGACCCACGAGCAGTACTTC.

This clonotype was picked up a small number of times. The chain couples TRBV29-1 to TRBJ1-2; no reliable D call. V lost 7 bases, J lost 0 bases, and 9 bases lay in between. The CDR3 spans 12 residues. The germline V gene has CDR1 SQVTM and CDR2 ANQGSEA. CDR3 residues: CSAERANYGYTF. The CDR3 DNA sequence: TGCAGCGCCGAGAGAGCTAACTATGGCTACACCTTC.

This chain links TRBV4-1 with TRBJ2-3; D not certain. This CDR3 region has 16 residues. Trimming removed 2 bases at V and 2 bases at J, with 14 bases between. Germline CDR1 MGHRA, CDR2 YSYEKL. CDR3 residues: CASSQPPVAHTDTQYF. The CDR3 bases are TGCGCCAGCAGCCAACCCCCCGTGGCGCACACAGATACGCAGTATTTT.

This clonotype has just a few counts. The chain employs TRBV9 and TRBJ1-3; no reliable D call. The CDR3 is 13 amino acids. Germline V gene sequence: CDR1 SGDLS, CDR2 YYNGEE. The V gene lost 4 bases and the J gene lost 7 bases, with 12 bases spanning the gap. CDR3: CASSQTAPNTIYF. In nucleotides, the CDR3 is TGTGCCAGCAGCCAAACGGCGCCCAACACCATATATTTT.

This rearrangement joins TRBV10-3 to TRBJ2-4, with 7 bases aligning to TRBD1. Germline lookup yields CDR1 ENHRY and CDR2 SYGVKD. V trimming: 5 bases; J trimming: 0 bases; junction bases outside the gene matches: 7. The CDR3 extends over 16 amino acids. Written as DNA, the CDR3 is TGTGCCATCAGTCCTGAGGGGGCAGCAGCCAAAAACATTCAGTACTTC. Amino acids: CAISPEGAAAKNIQYF.

V and J are TRBV29-1 and TRBJ2-1, with 7 bases fitting TRBD1. The junction had 9 bases not matched to a gene; V was cut back by 5 bases and J by 8 bases. The CDR3 extends over 13 amino acids. From germline, CDR1 is SQVTM and CDR2 ANQGSEA. The CDR3 DNA reads TGCAGCGTTCTAAACAGGGGATGGGATGAGCAGTTCTTC. Encoded protein: CSVLNRGWDEQFF.

This chain joins TRBV7-8 and TRBJ1-2; possible D gene TRBD1, 6 bases. Germline CDR1 SGHVS, CDR2 FQNEAQ. The CDR3 is made up of 17 amino acids. Between the trimmed V and J ends, which lost 0 bases and 4 bases, there was a span of 18 bases. The DNA of the CDR3 is TGTGCCAGCAGCTTAGCTTCTTGGGGGGACAAAGGCTATGGCTACACCTTC. Translation gives CASSLASWGDKGYGYTF.

The rearrangement joins TRBV2 to TRBJ1-4, with D perhaps matching TRBD1 (6 bases). Germline V gene sequence: CDR1 SNHLY, CDR2 FYNNEI. The CDR3 extends over 14 amino acids. Trimming shortened V by 6 bases and J by 3 bases, and 11 bases separated the two germline ends. CDR3 in DNA: TGTGCCAGCAGATCCGACAGGTCTAATGAAAAACTGTTTTTT. Amino acids: CASRSDRSNEKLFF.